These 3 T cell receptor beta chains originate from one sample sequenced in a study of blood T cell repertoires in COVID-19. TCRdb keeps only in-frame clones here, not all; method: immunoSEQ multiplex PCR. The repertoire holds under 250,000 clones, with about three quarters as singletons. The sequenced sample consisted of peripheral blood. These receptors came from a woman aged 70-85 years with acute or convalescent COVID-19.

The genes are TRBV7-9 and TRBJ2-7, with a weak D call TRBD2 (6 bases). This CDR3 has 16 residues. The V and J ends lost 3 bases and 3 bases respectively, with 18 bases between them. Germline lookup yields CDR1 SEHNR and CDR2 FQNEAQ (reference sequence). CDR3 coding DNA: TGTGCCAGCAGCTTCGACCCGGGAGCGTCCCGCTACGAGCAGTACTTC. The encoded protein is CASSFDPGASRYEQYF.

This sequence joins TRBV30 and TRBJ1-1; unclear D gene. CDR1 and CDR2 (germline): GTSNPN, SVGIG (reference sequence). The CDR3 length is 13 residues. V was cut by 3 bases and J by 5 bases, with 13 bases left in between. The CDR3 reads CAWRTLIGTEAFF. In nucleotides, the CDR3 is TGTGCCTGGAGGACATTGATAGGAACTGAAGCTTTCTTT.

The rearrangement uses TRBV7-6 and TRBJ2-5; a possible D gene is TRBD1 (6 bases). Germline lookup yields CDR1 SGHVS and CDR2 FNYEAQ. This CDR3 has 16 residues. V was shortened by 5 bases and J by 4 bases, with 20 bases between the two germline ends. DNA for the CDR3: TGTGCCAGCAGCCACATTTTGGCACAGGGTGGAGAGACCCAGTACTTC. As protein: CASSHILAQGGETQYF.